This is a list of T cell receptor beta chains from one sample in a study of naive and memory T cell subsets. TCRdb used MiXCR to reprocess the UMI-ligation and nested PCR reads, holding one entry per CDR3 protein. The repertoire holds over 130,000 distinct CDR3 sequences, with 15% to 20% as singletons. Sample: naive CD8+ T cells from blood. These receptors were taken from a human donor in good health. CDR3s include the opening cysteine and the closing phenylalanine or tryptophan. A D gene is named only where the DNA matches it firmly. Clone size is not always given. Where it is, it says once, few, many or a class for expanded clones.

clone size	V gene	J gene	D gene	CDR3 DNA	CDR3 protein
-	TRBV11-2	TRBJ2-4	TRBD2	TGTGCCAGCAGCGCCAGGACTAGCGGGGTTGTAGCCAAAAACATTCAGTACTTC	CASSARTSGVVAKNIQYF
few	TRBV4-1	TRBJ1-5	-	TGCGCCAGCAGCCAGGGGGCCGGGGGCATCAATCAGCCCCAGCATTTT	CASSQGAGGINQPQHF
-	TRBV7-9	TRBJ2-7	-	TGTGCCAGCAGAACTACAGGATCCGAGCAGTACTTC	CASRTTGSEQYF
many	TRBV28	TRBJ1-1	-	TGTGCCAGCAGTTCACAGGGAGTGACTGAAGCTTTCTTT	CASSSQGVTEAFF
few	TRBV27	TRBJ2-3	-	TGTGCCAGCAGCCCTGGCGTAGTTCCAGATACGCAGTATTTT	CASSPGVVPDTQYF
many	TRBV10-2	TRBJ1-1	TRBD1	TGCGCCAGCAGTGATCGAGAGACAGGGGTTTATTTGGCTTTCTTT	CASSDRETGVYLAFF
few	TRBV10-2	TRBJ2-1	-	TGCGCCAGCGGAGTCGGGACTTCCTCATACAATGAGCAGTTCTTC	CASGVGTSSYNEQFF
-	TRBV5-6	TRBJ2-7	-	TGTGCCAGCAGCTTGGCCAAGGGTGGTGGCTACGAGCAGTACTTC	CASSLAKGGGYEQYF
once	TRBV28	TRBJ1-3	TRBD1	TGTGCCAGCAGTCCGACAGGGGGTGCAGGAAACACCATATATTTT	CASSPTGGAGNTIYF
-	TRBV7-9	TRBJ1-1	-	TGTGCCAGCAGCTTAGAGGGGGGGGTCTACACTGAAGCTTTCTTT	CASSLEGGVYTEAFF
-	TRBV3-1	TRBJ2-2	TRBD2	TGTGCCAGCAGCAGTCGACTAGCGGGAGTGGACGGGGAGCTGTTTTTT	CASSSRLAGVDGELFF
-	TRBV4-1	TRBJ2-1	-	TGCGCCAGCAGCCAGGGTACTTCGGAGCAGTTCTTC	CASSQGTSEQFF
-	TRBV12-5	TRBJ2-7	-	TGTGCTAGTGGTTTGGATGGGGGGAGCTCCTACGAGCAGTACTTC	CASGLDGGSSYEQYF
-	TRBV13	TRBJ1-2	-	TGTGCCAGCAGCTTAGGCCTCGGGCTCTATGGCTACACCTTC	CASSLGLGLYGYTF
many	TRBV18	TRBJ2-7	-	TGTGCCAGCTCACCGGCCGGTTCCTACGAGCAGTACTTC	CASSPAGSYEQYF
few	TRBV28	TRBJ2-4	TRBD2	TGTGCCAGCATCGCGGGAGTAGCCAAAAACATTCAGTACTTC	CASIAGVAKNIQYF
few	TRBV5-6	TRBJ2-7	TRBD2	TGTGCCAGCGCCCTCGGCCTAGCGGGAACATACGAGCAGTACTTC	CASALGLAGTYEQYF
-	TRBV20-1	TRBJ2-1	TRBD2	TGCAGTGCTACCGGGACTAGCGGGCGGTATGAGCAGTTCTTC	CSATGTSGRYEQFF
-	TRBV6-6	TRBJ1-1	-	TGTGCCAGCCTGGACACTGAAGCTTTCTTT	CASLDTEAFF
-	TRBV7-6	TRBJ2-5	-	TGTGCCAGCAGCTTAGAGCAGTCCGGAGCCCAAGAGACCCAGTACTTC	CASSLEQSGAQETQYF
-	TRBV29-1	TRBJ1-2	TRBD1	TGCAGCGTTGAATTCAGTCCCTCCGGGACAGGGACAAATGGGTATGGCTACACCTTC	CSVEFSPSGTGTNGYGYTF
few	TRBV28	TRBJ2-7	-	TGTGCCAGCAGTTTTACAGGGCCGGCATACGAGCAGTACTTC	CASSFTGPAYEQYF
few	TRBV7-8	TRBJ2-5	-	TGTGCCAGCAGCTTAGCGACCTTGGAGACCCAGTACTTC	CASSLATLETQYF
-	TRBV7-8	TRBJ2-1	-	TGTGCCAGCAGCTTATTGGCGGGGTACTACAATGAGCAGTTCTTC	CASSLLAGYYNEQFF
few	TRBV6-2/TRBV6-3	TRBJ1-1	-	TGTGCCAGCAGATTGCCGGGACGGAACACTGAAGCTTTCTTT	CASRLPGRNTEAFF
-	TRBV20-1	TRBJ2-1	-	TGCAGTGCTAGATGGGGCAATGAGCAGTTCTTC	CSARWGNEQFF
few	TRBV18	TRBJ2-3	-	TGTGCCAGCTCACAGGGGGATACGCAGTATTTT	CASSQGDTQYF
-	TRBV12-5	TRBJ1-1	TRBD1	TGTGCTAGTGGCCCAGGGGGCTGGGGCACTGAAGCTTTCTTT	CASGPGGWGTEAFF
-	TRBV2	TRBJ2-1	-	TGTGCCATCTATCGGCGGACGGAATTCTACAATGAGCAGTTCTTC	CAIYRRTEFYNEQFF
few	TRBV11-2	TRBJ2-1	-	TGTGCCAGCAGCTCCCCGGACAGAAGCTCCTACAATGAGCAGTTCTTC	CASSSPDRSSYNEQFF
-	TRBV20-1	TRBJ2-4	-	TGCAGTGCTAGCGGGAAGGTCAAAAACATTCAGTACTTC	CSASGKVKNIQYF
-	TRBV11-1	TRBJ2-7	-	TGTGCCAGCAGCCTCCACAATTGGGATTACGAGCAGTACTTC	CASSLHNWDYEQYF
-	TRBV20-1	TRBJ2-2	-	TGCAGTGTCCACCGATCCGGGGAGCTGTTTTTT	CSVHRSGELFF
few	TRBV7-9	TRBJ2-3	-	TGTGCCAGCAGCTTTCCCGGGACTAGCACAGATACGCAGTATTTT	CASSFPGTSTDTQYF
-	TRBV13	TRBJ1-2	-	TGTGCCAGCAGCTTAGGGTTCGCAGTAACGGATAAGTATGGCTACACCTTC	CASSLGFAVTDKYGYTF
-	TRBV4-1	TRBJ2-5	-	TGCGCCAGCAGCCAAGATTATTCGGGCGGGACCTTACAAGAGACCCAGTACTTC	CASSQDYSGGTLQETQYF
-	TRBV9	TRBJ2-7	TRBD1	TGTGCCAGCAGCGCTGGGACAGGGAACTACGAGCAGTACTTC	CASSAGTGNYEQYF
few	TRBV15	TRBJ2-2	-	TGTGCCACCAGCATTTGGACGGGAGCGAACACCGGGGAGCTGTTTTTT	CATSIWTGANTGELFF
-	TRBV27	TRBJ1-1	-	TGTGCCAGCAGGATGATCGGGGGCACTGAAGCTTTCTTT	CASRMIGGTEAFF
few	TRBV5-4	TRBJ2-7	-	TGTGCCAGCAGCTCGGATCAGGGAGCCTACGAGCAGTACTTC	CASSSDQGAYEQYF
few	TRBV5-1	TRBJ2-7	-	TGCGCCAGCAGCTTGCAAGGGACACCGACCTACGAGCAGTACTTC	CASSLQGTPTYEQYF